The 14 T cell receptor beta chains given below trace back to one sample, sequenced in a study of shared clonotypes between healthy human individuals. CD8 cells classed as naive were CD45RO-negative and positively selected for CCR7, excluding terminally differentiated effector memory CD45RA+ cells. The data were produced by immunoSEQ multiplex PCR, yet TCRdb's version contains in-frame clones alone and is incomplete. Of approximately 1.9 million clones listed, 90% to 95% were seen once; the top ten hold over 1.5%. Sequencing input: naive CD8+ T cells from PBMCs. The receptors come from a man aged 18 to 35 in good health. Some clones in this sample may be carry-over from other donors' samples.

The genes are TRBV13 and TRBJ2-7; 8 bases fit TRBD1. Germline V lookup: CDR1 PRHDT, CDR2 FYEKMQ (reference sequence). There are 14 residues in the CDR3. J gave up 2 bases and V 5 bases, and 5 bases lay outside the gene matches. The CDR3 is CASSTRDRTYEQYF. Here the CDR3 DNA reads TGTGCCAGCAGCACTAGGGACAGGACCTACGAGCAGTACTTC.

The chain links TRBV9 to TRBJ1-3; no clear D. Germline values: CDR1 SGDLS, CDR2 YYNGEE. Trimming took off 2 bases at V and 4 bases at J, with 16 bases between the two ends. The CDR3 is 16 residues long. The CDR3 region has the DNA TGTGCCAGCAGCGTTAGCTGGTCGGGAGAGGGAAACACCATATATTTT. It specifies CASSVSWSGEGNTIYF.

The chain combines TRBV9 with TRBJ2-7, with D perhaps TRBD2 (5 bases). The V end was cut by 5 bases, the J end by 6 bases, with 15 bases between. Germline V CDR1 and CDR2: SGDLS, YYNGEE. The CDR3 runs 13 residues. The CDR3 here is CASSVGDKGEQYF. CDR3 in DNA: TGTGCCAGCAGTGTCGGGGATAAGGGCGAGCAGTACTTC.

The rearrangement uses TRBV7-6 and TRBJ2-1, with TRBD1 matching over 8 bases. Germline V lookup: CDR1 SGHVS, CDR2 FNYEAQ. The CDR3 spans 16 residues. Trimming at V came to 5 bases and at J to 8 bases, leaving 14 bases not matched to a gene. The chain's CDR3 is CASSVSRGRISYEQFF. The CDR3 bases are TGTGCCAGCAGCGTGTCCAGGGGGCGAATCTCTTATGAGCAGTTCTTC. The full variable domain, completed using reference TRBV7-6 and TRBJ2-1, is GAGVSQSPRYKVTKRGQDVALRCDPISGHVSLYWYRQALGQGPEFLTYFNYEAQQDKSGLPNDRFSAERPEGSISTLTIQRTEQRDSAMYRCASSVSRGRISYEQFFGPGTRLTVL.

The rearrangement uses TRBV7-9 and TRBJ2-7; TRBD1 might be the D (7 bases). This CDR3 spans 16 amino acids. The germline V gene has CDR1 SEHNR and CDR2 FQNEAQ (reference sequence). V was clipped by 5 bases and J by 2 bases, with 19 bases between them. DNA of the CDR3: TGTGCCAGCAGCCCAGTGACAGGGACGGGGGCCTACGAGCAGTACTTC. Protein product: CASSPVTGTGAYEQYF.

The V call is TRBV30, the J call TRBJ2-1, with D uncertain. Looked up from germline, CDR1 is GTSNPN and CDR2 is SVGIG (reference sequence). The V end was cut by 1 base, the J end by 3 bases, with 7 bases between. This CDR3 is 13 amino acids long. The CDR3 nucleotides are TGTGCCTGGAGTGGGCCGAACTACAATGAGCAGTTCTTC. The encoded protein is CAWSGPNYNEQFF. The whole variable domain, remainder taken from reference TRBV30 and TRBJ2-1, is SQTIHQWPATLVQPVGSPLSLECTVEGTSNPNLYWYRQAAGRGLQLLFYSVGIGQISSEVPQNLSASRPQDRQFILSSKKLLLSDSGFYLCAWSGPNYNEQFFGPGTRLTVL.

This clone was seen just once. The CDR3 loop reads CASSLSLAGEVGELFF. DNA of the CDR3: TGTGCCAGCAGCTTGTCTCTAGCGGGAGAAGTGGGGGAGCTGTTTTTT. The chain recombines TRBV5-4 with TRBJ2-2; 10 bases agree with TRBD2. J was trimmed by 8 bases and V by 1 base; bases with no gene match: 8. The CDR3 is 16 residues long. Germline values: CDR1 SGHNT, CDR2 YYREEE (reference sequence). The variable domain in full, with the rest retrieved from reference TRBV5-4 and TRBJ2-2, is ETGVTQSPTHLIKTRGQQVTLRCSSQSGHNTVSWYQQALGQGPQFIFQYYREEENGRGNFPPRFSGLQFPNYSSELNVNALELDDSALYLCASSLSLAGEVGELFFGEGSRLTVL.

The chain employs TRBV6-5 and TRBJ2-1; D is unclear. Germline loops: CDR1 MNHEY, CDR2 SVGAGI. CDR3 length: 16 amino acids. V was clipped by 0 bases and J by 0 bases, with 9 bases between them. The CDR3 sequence: CASSYSIRDSYNEQFF. DNA of the CDR3: TGTGCCAGCAGTTACTCGATTCGCGACTCCTACAATGAGCAGTTCTTC.

The rearrangement joins TRBV7-8 to TRBJ2-2; D might be TRBD2 (5 bases). The CDR3 has 13 residues. Trimming took 8 bases from V and 5 from J, leaving 12 bases between them. Germline V CDR1 and CDR2: SGHVS, FQNEAQ. CDR3 in amino acids: CASVPEGTGELFF. Here the CDR3 DNA reads TGTGCCAGCGTCCCCGAGGGTACCGGGGAGCTGTTTTTT.

J is TRBJ2-1 and V is TRBV7-9; TRBD2 matches at 8 bases. The CDR3 loop spans 17 amino acids. Losses at the gene ends were 8 bases for V and 4 bases for J; bases not matched to a gene: 16. CDR1 is SEHNR, CDR2 FQNEAQ, per germline (reference sequence). The CDR3 sequence is CASSLPPRGERYNEQFF. The CDR3 DNA is TGTGCCAGCTCACTTCCCCCGCGGGGGGAGAGGTACAATGAGCAGTTCTTC.

The chain couples TRBV7-9 to TRBJ1-4; D remains unclear. This CDR3 has 16 residues. From germline, CDR1 is SEHNR and CDR2 FQNEAQ (reference sequence). Deletions cut 5 bases from V and 3 bases from J, with 16 bases between. The CDR3 loop reads CASSHTTPTPNEKLFF. The CDR3, as DNA: TGTGCCAGCAGCCATACGACACCAACGCCTAATGAAAAACTGTTTTTT.

This sequence joins TRBV27 and TRBJ2-5; 11 nucleotides line up with TRBD2. The V and J ends lost 4 bases and 2 bases, in that order; junction bases with no gene match: 9. The CDR3 extends over 17 amino acids. Germline-derived CDR1 and CDR2 are MNHEY and SMNVEV (reference sequence). The CDR3 is CASSSVGTSGLQETQYF. The CDR3 nucleotides read TGTGCCAGCAGTTCGGTGGGGACTAGCGGACTTCAAGAGACCCAGTACTTC.

The gene calls are TRBV18 and TRBJ1-1; a possible D gene is TRBD1 (5 bases). CDR1 KGHSH and CDR2 LQKENI come from the germline V gene. This CDR3 contains 18 residues. Trimming removed 0 bases from V and 4 bases from J, with 21 bases in between. The CDR3 reads CASSPPLSTARVSTEAFF. The CDR3 DNA reads as TGTGCCAGCTCACCACCACTGTCTACGGCCAGGGTGAGCACTGAAGCTTTCTTT.

CDR3 region: CATGLPAGASSYNEQFF. In nucleotides, the CDR3 is TGTGCCACCGGACTGCCAGCGGGAGCGAGCTCCTACAATGAGCAGTTCTTC. The chain carries TRBV10-3 and TRBJ2-1; 8 nucleotides line up with TRBD2. Germline CDR1 ENHRY, CDR2 SYGVKD. Trimming cost V 10 bases and J 0 bases; bases outside gene matches: 14. CDR3 length: 17 amino acids.